This T cell receptor (beta chain) emerged from a study of graft-versus-host responses after intestinal transplantation. About the research overall: Anti-thymocyte globulin induction preceded two to four years of tacrolimus and steroid maintenance in all recipients.

Turning to this clone: Its specificity is unknown.

This CDR3 has 17 amino acids. The germline gives CDR1 SGDLS, CDR2 YYNGEE. The V gene end was trimmed by 0 bases and the J gene end by 3 bases; junction bases not matched to a gene: 3. The table came from immunoSEQ multiplex PCR; TCRdb's copy has only in-frame clones and leaves some out. The sample carries roughly 120,000 clones, approximately 90% recorded once. The sample in question was unstimulated CD4+ T cells sorted from spleen or lymph node cells, obtained before intestinal transplant. This receptor was identified in a human donor who received an intestinal transplant. The V call is TRBV9, the J call TRBJ2-2; 12 bases map to TRBD2. The chain's CDR3 is CASSVGLAGAYTGELFF. The CDR3 DNA is TGTGCCAGCAGCGTAGGACTAGCGGGGGCCTACACCGGGGAGCTGTTTTTT.